Described below is a single TCR beta chain sequence and its context. The antigen this receptor binds is unknown. Qualities for individual bases were not recorded, and no much larger clone is one base off. Moderately to severely active disease, a Clinical Activity Score of at least 3, a NOSPECS grade of at least 4, and a duration under 3 months were present in ophthalmopathy patients. Patients with uncontrolled infections, other autoimmune diseases, pregnancy or lactation were excluded. Clinical symptoms, serum thyroxine and TRAb, thyroid ultrasound, and orbital computed tomography formed the basis for the diagnoses. PBMCs were separated from roughly 9.3 ml of fresh peripheral blood using Ficoll-Paque density gradient centrifugation. Total RNA was extracted with Trizol reagent, and quality was checked on an Agilent 2100 Bioanalyzer. This sample is part of a study of T cells in Graves' hyperthyroidism and ophthalmopathy (dated by TCRdb to about 2019). About the full investigation: Peripheral blood samples were taken at the time of initial diagnosis, prior to any treatment. To identify distinguishing TCR V-J signatures, a discovery cohort of some 99 patients was used, comprising roughly 45 with Graves' ophthalmopathy and around 60 with stable Graves' hyperthyroidism. Prospective prediction of ophthalmopathy was tested in an independent validation cohort consisting of 18 hyperthyroidism patients and 15 to 17 patients who later progressed to ophthalmopathy. The 100 discovery patients were randomly divided into training and test sets at a 7:3 ratio. In roughly six Graves' hyperthyroidism patients, the study also compared T-cell repertoires from thyroid tissue with T-cell repertoires from blood. Following sampling, methimazole starting at 30 mg daily was given to hyperthyroidism patients, and high-dose intravenous methylprednisolone was given to ophthalmopathy patients. The paper describes TCR Vbeta CDR3 sequencing of 135 peripheral blood samples, made up of roughly 40 ophthalmopathy patients, roughly 75 hyperthyroidism patients and 17 progressor patients. Findings and caveats that apply to the study as a whole: Blood samples also contained most of the expanded thyroid clonotypes (frequency above 0.001), which suggests that blood repertoires may reflect thyroid immune responses. A 13 V-J signature model separated ophthalmopathy from stable hyperthyroidism, with 87.88% sensitivity and around 84% specificity in cross-validation and 80%/75% in testing. During validation, the model predicted progression to ophthalmopathy a median of approximately 6 months ahead of onset, with around 65% sensitivity and about 75% specificity. No statistical method was used to fix the sample size in advance, and group allocation was not hidden from the investigators.

The V end loses 7 bases and the J end loses 3 bases, and a stretch of 10 bases separates them. CDR1 MNHNS and CDR2 SASEGT were looked up in the germline V gene. The CDR3 has 13 amino acids, counting the end cysteine and phenylalanine. The read is trimmed to its CDR3 DNA, 39 bases read in frame from base 1. TCR beta CDR3 regions were amplified from RNA transcripts. The first round of RT-PCR for the TCR CDR3 was performed with the HTBI primer set and the Qiagen OneStep RT-PCR kit. Libraries were constructed in a second round of multiplex PCR, after which size selection and purification were carried out. Libraries were sequenced paired-end with 100 bp reads on an Illumina HiSeq2000. In the source study's methods: SOAPnuke was used to process the raw data, throwing out any read that contained adapters or uncalled bases, had a mean Phred below 15, or lacked an exact constant-primer or identifier match. COPE v1.2.5 was used to merge the high-quality paired reads, and each unique nucleotide sequence was defined as a clonotype. MiTCR v1.1 was used to align the clonotypes against IMGT TRBV, TRBD and TRBJ reference segments. The analysis included only V-J combinations with a frequency above 0.0001, which together covered 99.2% of the repertoires. A TCS score was defined as the ratio of F50 (clonal expansion) to E x V (chaos), with BLOSUM62-based TCRdist applied between CDR3 peptides within each V-J. Welch's t-statistics and random forest reduced approximately 520 V-J features to around 14, which were used in a naive Bayes classifier (R e1071). Through fastp at Q25 and MiXCR, TCRdb rebuilt clones from the public reads, retaining in-frame beta chains. Each CDR3 protein appears once, grouped with its most common genes and DNA. The V and J calls and clone size are TCRdb's, not the authors'. The sample yields approximately 600,000 distinct CDR3 sequences; roughly 20% were counted once. The top ten clonotypes cover around a third of the sample.

The V gene is TRBV6-1 and the J gene is TRBJ1-5, and TRBD1 may be the D gene, going by 5 matching bases. Sequencing input: blood. This receptor was taken from a man aged 30-40 years with Graves' ophthalmopathy. The DNA is as follows: TGTGCCAGCACCCAGGGCGTCAATCAGCCCCAGCATTTT. Translated, this is CASTQGVNQPQHF.